A single sample is the source of the 2 T cell receptor beta chains below, sequenced in a study of molecular identifiers for immune sequencing clone quantification (dated by TCRdb to the late 2010s). The protocol used for the library was PCR. The data were produced on a NextSeq 500. The public sequencing data were trimmed at Q25 with fastp and processed into clonotypes with MiXCR by TCRdb, which kept only in-frame beta chains. Each CDR3 protein appears once, grouped with its most common genes and DNA. This sample gives about 630,000 distinct CDR3 sequences in total; about 25% of them show up just once. About 0.73% of the sample is taken by the ten largest. The sequenced material came from naive CD8+ T cells from blood, with Jurkat cell RNA spiked in. The cell subset or site label here, explained by the study, means: FACS-sorted CD8+CD4-CCR7+CD45RA+ naive T cells. The source of these receptors is a human donor in good health. Some libraries in this study had Jurkat cell RNA spiked in.

The chain joins TRBV9 to TRBJ1-4; D possibly corresponds to TRBD1 (5 bases). CDR1 SGDLS and CDR2 YYNGEE come from the germline V gene. V was pared by 2 bases and J by 3 bases, with 14 bases between. The CDR3 extends over 16 amino acids. CDR3 nucleotide sequence: TGTGCCAGCAGCGTTGGGACGGCAGGTCCTAATGAAAAACTGTTTTTT. Residues: CASSVGTAGPNEKLFF.

This clonotype was seen repeatedly, ten times or more. This rearrangement joins TRBV9 to TRBJ1-1, with D unclear. The CDR3 sequence is 12 residues long. Deletions cut 4 bases from V and 7 bases from J, with 11 bases between. Germline V CDR1 and CDR2: SGDLS, YYNGEE. DNA for the CDR3: TGTGCCAGCAGCAATCTGGCTGGTGAAGCTTTCTTT. Amino acids: CASSNLAGEAFF. Drawing the rest from reference TRBV9 and TRBJ1-1, the complete variable domain is DSGVTQTPKHLITATGQRVTLRCSPRSGDLSVYWYQQSLDQGLQFLIQYYNGEERAKGNILERFSAQQFPDLHSELNLSSLELGDSALYFCASSNLAGEAFFGQGTRLTVV.